This TCR beta chain is from a study of T cell repertoires in cytomegalovirus infection. Study as a whole: Evidence of both CMV infection and a matching HLA type came from public TCR beta signatures.

In the case of this clonotype: Its specificity is not known.

The junction had 8 bases not matched to a gene; V was cut back by 8 bases and J by 6 bases. This CDR3 has 14 amino acids. TCRdb used MiXCR to reprocess the reads, holding one entry per CDR3 protein. The data contain around 500,000 distinct CDR3 sequences, roughly 42% of them seen just once; the ten biggest clones take up 35% to 50%. This sample comprised cultured PBMCs, obtained from culture after CMV antigen stimulation. The chain is built from TRBV12-3 or TRBV12-4 and TRBJ1-5, with TRBD1 matching 9 bases. The sequence derives from a human donor in good health (CMV status not recorded). Some clones in this sample may be carry-over from other donors' samples. The chain's CDR3 is CASCYGTGFQPQHF. CDR3 sequence (DNA): TGTGCCAGCTGCTATGGGACAGGGTTTCAGCCCCAGCATTTT.